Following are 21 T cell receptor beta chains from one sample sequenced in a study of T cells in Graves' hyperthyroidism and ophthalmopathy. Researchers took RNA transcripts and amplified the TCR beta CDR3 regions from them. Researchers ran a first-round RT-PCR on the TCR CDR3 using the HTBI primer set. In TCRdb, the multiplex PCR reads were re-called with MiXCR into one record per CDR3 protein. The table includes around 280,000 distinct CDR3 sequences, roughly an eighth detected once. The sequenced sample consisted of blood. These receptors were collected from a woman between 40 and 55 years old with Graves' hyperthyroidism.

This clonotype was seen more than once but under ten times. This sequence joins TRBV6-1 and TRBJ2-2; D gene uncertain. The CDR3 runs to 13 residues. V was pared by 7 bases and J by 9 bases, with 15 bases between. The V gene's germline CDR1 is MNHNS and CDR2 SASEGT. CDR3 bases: TGTGCCAGCACTTGGTATCGGAATCGGGAGCTGTTTTTT. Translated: CASTWYRNRELFF.

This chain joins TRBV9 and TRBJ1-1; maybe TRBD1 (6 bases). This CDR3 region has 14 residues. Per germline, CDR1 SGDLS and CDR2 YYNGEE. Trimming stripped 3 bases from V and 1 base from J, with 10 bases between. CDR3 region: CASSGYRANTEAFF. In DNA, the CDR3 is TGTGCCAGCAGCGGGTACAGGGCGAACACTGAAGCTTTCTTT. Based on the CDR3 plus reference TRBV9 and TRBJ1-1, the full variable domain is DSGVTQTPKHLITATGQRVTLRCSPRSGDLSVYWYQQSLDQGLQFLIQYYNGEERAKGNILERFSAQQFPDLHSELNLSSLELGDSALYFCASSGYRANTEAFFGQGTRLTVV.

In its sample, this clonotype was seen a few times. CDR3: CASSRAGSEKLFF. The CDR3 coding sequence is TGTGCCAGCAGTAGGGCGGGGAGTGAAAAACTGTTTTTT. The V call is TRBV25-1, the J call TRBJ1-4; D is ambiguous. The CDR3 consists of 13 residues. Deletions cut 5 bases from V and 7 bases from J, with 11 bases between. Germline V lookup: CDR1 MGHDK, CDR2 SYGVNS. Full variable domain (outside the CDR3, taken from reference TRBV25-1 and TRBJ1-4): EADIYQTPRYLVIGTGKKITLECSQTMGHDKMYWYQQDPGMELHLIHYSYGVNSTEKGDLSSESTVSRIRTEHFPLTLESARPSHTSQYLCASSRAGSEKLFFGSGTQLSVL.

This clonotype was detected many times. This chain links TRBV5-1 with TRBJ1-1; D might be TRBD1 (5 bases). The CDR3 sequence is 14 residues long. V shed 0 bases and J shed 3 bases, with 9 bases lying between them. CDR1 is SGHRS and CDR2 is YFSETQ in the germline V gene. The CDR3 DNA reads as TGCGCCAGCAGCTTGGGGGGGTCGGACACTGAAGCTTTCTTT. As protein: CASSLGGSDTEAFF. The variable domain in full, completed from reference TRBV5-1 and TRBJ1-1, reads KAGVTQTPRYLIKTRGQQVTLSCSPISGHRSVSWYQQTPGQGLQFLFEYFSETQRNKGNFPGRFSGRQFSNSRSEMNVSTLELGDSALYLCASSLGGSDTEAFFGQGTRLTVV.

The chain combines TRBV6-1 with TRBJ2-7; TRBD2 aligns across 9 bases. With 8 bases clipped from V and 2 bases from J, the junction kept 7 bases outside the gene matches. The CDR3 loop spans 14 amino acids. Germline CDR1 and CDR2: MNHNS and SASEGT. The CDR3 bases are TGTGCCAGCTGCTGGAAGCGGGGGGCCTACGAGCAGTACTTC. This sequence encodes CASCWKRGAYEQYF.

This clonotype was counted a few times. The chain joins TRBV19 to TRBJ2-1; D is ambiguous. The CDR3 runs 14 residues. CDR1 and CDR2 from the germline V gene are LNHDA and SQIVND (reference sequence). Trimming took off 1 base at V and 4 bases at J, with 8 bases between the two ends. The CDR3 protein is CASSIATEYNEQFF. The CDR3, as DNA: TGTGCCAGTAGTATAGCTACCGAGTACAATGAGCAGTTCTTC.

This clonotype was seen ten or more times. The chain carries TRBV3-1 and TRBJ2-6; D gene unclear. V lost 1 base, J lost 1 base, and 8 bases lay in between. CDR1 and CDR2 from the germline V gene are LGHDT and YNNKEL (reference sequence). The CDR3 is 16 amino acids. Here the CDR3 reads CASSQGSGSGANVLTF. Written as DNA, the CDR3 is TGTGCCAGCAGCCAAGGATCCGGGTCTGGGGCCAACGTCCTGACTTTC.

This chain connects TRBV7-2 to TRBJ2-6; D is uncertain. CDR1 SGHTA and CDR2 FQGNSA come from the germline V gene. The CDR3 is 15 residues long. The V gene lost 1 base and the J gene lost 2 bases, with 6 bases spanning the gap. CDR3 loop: CASSLGGTGANVLTF. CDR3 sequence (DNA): TGTGCCAGCAGCTTAGGGGGAACTGGGGCCAACGTCCTGACTTTC.

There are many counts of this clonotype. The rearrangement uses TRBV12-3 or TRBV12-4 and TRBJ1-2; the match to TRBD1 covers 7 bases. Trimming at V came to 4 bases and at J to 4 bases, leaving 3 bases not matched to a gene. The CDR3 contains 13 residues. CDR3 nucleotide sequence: TGTGCCAGCAGTTCACAGGGGATCTATGGCTACACCTTC. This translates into CASSSQGIYGYTF.

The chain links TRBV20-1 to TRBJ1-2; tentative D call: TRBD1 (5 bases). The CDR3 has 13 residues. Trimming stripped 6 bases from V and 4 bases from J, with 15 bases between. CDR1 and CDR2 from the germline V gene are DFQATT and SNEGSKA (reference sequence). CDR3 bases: TGCAGTGCGGGGGAGCACACCACCTATGGCTACACCTTC. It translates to CSAGEHTTYGYTF.

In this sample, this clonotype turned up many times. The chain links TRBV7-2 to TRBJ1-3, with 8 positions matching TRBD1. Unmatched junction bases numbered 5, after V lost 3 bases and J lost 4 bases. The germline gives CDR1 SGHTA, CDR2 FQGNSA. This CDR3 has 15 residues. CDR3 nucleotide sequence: TGTGCCAGCAGCTTCGGCAGGGGGCACGGAAACACCATATATTTT. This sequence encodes CASSFGRGHGNTIYF.

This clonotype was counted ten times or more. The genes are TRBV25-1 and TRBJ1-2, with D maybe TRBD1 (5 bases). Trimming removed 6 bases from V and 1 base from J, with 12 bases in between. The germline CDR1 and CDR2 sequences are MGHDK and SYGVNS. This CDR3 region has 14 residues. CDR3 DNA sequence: TGTGCCAGCAGGGGGCCTGGCCTTAACTATGGCTACACCTTC. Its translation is CASRGPGLNYGYTF.

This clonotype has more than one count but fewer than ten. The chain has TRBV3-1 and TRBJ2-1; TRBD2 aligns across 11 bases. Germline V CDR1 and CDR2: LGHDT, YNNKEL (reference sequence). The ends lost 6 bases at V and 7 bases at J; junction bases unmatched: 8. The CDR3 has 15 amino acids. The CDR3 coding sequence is TGTGCCAGCAGACTTAGCGGGAGGGCTAATAATGAGCAGTTCTTC. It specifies CASRLSGRANNEQFF.

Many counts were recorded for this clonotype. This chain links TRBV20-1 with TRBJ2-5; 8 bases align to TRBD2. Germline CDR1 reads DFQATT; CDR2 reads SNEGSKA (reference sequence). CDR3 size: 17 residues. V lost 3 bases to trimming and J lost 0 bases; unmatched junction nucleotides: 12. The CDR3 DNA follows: TGCAGTGCTAGGGATTACGGACGGGAGGGGTACCAAGAGACCCAGTACTTC. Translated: CSARDYGREGYQETQYF.

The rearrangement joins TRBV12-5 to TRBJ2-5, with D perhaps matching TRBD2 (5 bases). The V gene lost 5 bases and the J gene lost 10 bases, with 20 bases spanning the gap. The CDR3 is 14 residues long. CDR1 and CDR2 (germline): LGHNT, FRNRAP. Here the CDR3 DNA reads TGTGCTAGTGGTGTGGGCCATCCGGGGAGCCACCAGTACTTC. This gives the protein CASGVGHPGSHQYF.

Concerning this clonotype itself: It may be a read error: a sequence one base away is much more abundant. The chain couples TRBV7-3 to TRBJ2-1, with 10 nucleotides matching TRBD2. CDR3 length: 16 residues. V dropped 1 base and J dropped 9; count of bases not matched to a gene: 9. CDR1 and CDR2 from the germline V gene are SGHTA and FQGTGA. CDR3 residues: CASSLIGLAGVSEQFF. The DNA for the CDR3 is TGTGCCAGCAGCTTAATAGGGCTAGCGGGAGTGAGTGAGCAGTTCTTC.

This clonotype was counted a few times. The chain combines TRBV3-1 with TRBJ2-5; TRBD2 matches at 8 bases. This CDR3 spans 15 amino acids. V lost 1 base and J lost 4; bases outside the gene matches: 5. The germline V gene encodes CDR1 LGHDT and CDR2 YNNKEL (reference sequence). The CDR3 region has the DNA TGTGCCAGCAGCCAAGCCCGGACTAGCTCAGAGACCCAGTACTTC. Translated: CASSQARTSSETQYF.

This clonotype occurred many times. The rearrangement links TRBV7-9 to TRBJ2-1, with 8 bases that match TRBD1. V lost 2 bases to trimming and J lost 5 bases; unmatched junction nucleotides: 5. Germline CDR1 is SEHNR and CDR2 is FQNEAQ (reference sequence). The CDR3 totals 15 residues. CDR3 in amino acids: CASSLSDRVHNEQFF. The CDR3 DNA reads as TGTGCCAGCAGCTTATCGGACAGGGTACACAATGAGCAGTTCTTC.

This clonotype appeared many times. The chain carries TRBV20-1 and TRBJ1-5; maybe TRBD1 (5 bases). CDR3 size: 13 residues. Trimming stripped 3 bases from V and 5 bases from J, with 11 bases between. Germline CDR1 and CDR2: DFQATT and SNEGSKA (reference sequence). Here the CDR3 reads CSARTEYHQPQHF. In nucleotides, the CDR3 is TGCAGTGCTAGGACAGAATATCATCAGCCCCAGCATTTT.

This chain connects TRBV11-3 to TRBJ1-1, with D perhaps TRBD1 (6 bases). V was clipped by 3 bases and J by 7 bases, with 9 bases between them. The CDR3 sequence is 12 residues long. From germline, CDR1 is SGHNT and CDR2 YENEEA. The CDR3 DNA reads TGTGCCAGCAGCTTGGGGGGCAATGAAGCTTTCTTT. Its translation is CASSLGGNEAFF.

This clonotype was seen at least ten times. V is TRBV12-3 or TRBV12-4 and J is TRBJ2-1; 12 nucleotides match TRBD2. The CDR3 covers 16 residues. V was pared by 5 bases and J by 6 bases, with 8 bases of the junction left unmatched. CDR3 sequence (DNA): TGTGCCAGCAGTGGAAGACTAGCGGGAGAGACCAATGAGCAGTTCTTC. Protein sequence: CASSGRLAGETNEQFF.